This T cell receptor beta chain was captured in a study of beta chain features in type 1 diabetes. Study-level results: Significant though moderate, a shortening of TCRB CDR3s appeared in all four CD4+ subsets of Type 1 diabetes patients.

Based on CD45RO/CCR7/CD25/CD127/CD95/CD27, CD4+ regulatory, stem cell-like memory, naive and central memory cells were sorted. In the case of this clone: The antigen is unknown.

Sequenced material consisted of expressed TCRB transcripts (all of the isolated RNA was reverse transcribed). The study sequenced naive, central memory and regulatory T cell samples to an average of around 3.5 million reads. Sequencing used immunoSEQ multiplex PCR; TCRdb keeps in-frame clones, though not all of them. This sample carries 640,000 or so clones, roughly 12% of them seen once, and the ten largest clones take 0.02% to 0.025%. The V end was cut by 5 bases, the J end by 8 bases, with 12 bases between. Germline V gene data show CDR1 as SGHTA and CDR2 as FQGTGA. The CDR3 extends over 12 amino acids.

Sample: naive CD4+ T cells from blood. The chain couples TRBV7-3 to TRBJ2-5; no clear D gene. This TCR derives from a man aged 18 to 29 with type 1 diabetes. DNA for the CDR3: TGTGCCAGCAGCCCCAATGGAATAACCCAGTACTTC. Its translation is CASSPNGITQYF.